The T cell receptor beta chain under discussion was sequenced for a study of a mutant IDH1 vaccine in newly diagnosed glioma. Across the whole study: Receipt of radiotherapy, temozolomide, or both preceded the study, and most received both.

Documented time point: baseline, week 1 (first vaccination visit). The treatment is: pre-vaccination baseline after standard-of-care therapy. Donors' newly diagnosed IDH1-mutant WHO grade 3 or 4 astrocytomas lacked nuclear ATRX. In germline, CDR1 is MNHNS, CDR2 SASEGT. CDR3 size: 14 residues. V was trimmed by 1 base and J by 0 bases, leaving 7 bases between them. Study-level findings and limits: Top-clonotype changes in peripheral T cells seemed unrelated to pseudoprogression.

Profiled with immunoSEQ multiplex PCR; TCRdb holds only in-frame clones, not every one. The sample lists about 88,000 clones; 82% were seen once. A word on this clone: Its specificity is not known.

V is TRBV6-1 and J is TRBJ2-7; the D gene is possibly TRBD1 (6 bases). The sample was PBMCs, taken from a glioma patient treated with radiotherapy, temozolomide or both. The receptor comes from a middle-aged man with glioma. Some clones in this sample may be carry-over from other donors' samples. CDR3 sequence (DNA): TGTGCCAGCAGTGAAGGCAGGGGCTCCTACGAGCAGTACTTC. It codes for CASSEGRGSYEQYF.